The 3 T cell receptor beta chains presented below share a single source sample, sequenced in a study of CD8+ T cells in alopecia areata. RNA extraction was followed by reverse transcription into cDNA, which acted as the sequencing template. Sequencing was performed with immunoSEQ multiplex PCR; in TCRdb, only in-frame clones are kept and a portion is missing. The data hold 95,000 to 120,000 clones, with under 65% observed a single time. Sequenced material: NKG2D-low CD8+ T cells sorted from blood. The receptors originated from a human donor with alopecia areata.

There are a few counts of this clone. The chain combines TRBV4-2 with TRBJ2-2; 10 positions agree with TRBD2. There are 15 residues in the CDR3. After removal of 0 bases from V and 6 bases from J, the junction contained 1 base not matched to a gene. The germline V gene encodes CDR1 LGHNA and CDR2 YNFKEQ. The CDR3 here is CASSQEAGGPGELFF. The CDR3 DNA sequence: TGTGCCAGCAGCCAAGAAGCGGGAGGGCCCGGGGAGCTGTTTTTT.

This chain connects TRBV7-9 to TRBJ2-5; D perhaps matches TRBD2 (5 bases). V lost 3 bases and J 4 bases, leaving 12 bases between the germline ends. Germline V gene lookup returns CDR1 SEHNR and CDR2 FQNEAQ (reference sequence). The CDR3 consists of 14 residues. The CDR3 DNA reads as TGTGCCAGCAGCTTTGGCCTAGCAGGAGAGACCCAGTACTTC. Translated, it gives CASSFGLAGETQYF.

This sequence joins TRBV6-5 and TRBJ1-1; D unclear. The CDR3 sequence is 13 residues long. Germline CDR1 MNHEY, CDR2 SVGAGI. V dropped 6 bases and J dropped 4 bases, with 12 bases sitting between them. CDR3 sequence reads: CASRTIGVTEAFF. CDR3 coding DNA: TGTGCCAGCAGAACGATCGGGGTCACTGAAGCTTTCTTT.